A selection of T cell receptor beta chains follows, all from one sample in a study of tumor-infiltrating lymphocytes in primary liver carcinoma. TCRdb re-derived calls from the multiplex PCR reads in MiXCR, one entry per CDR3 protein. This table holds fewer than 400,000 distinct CDR3 sequences, around 50% found once. The sequenced material came from peripheral blood. Receptor source: a woman in her twenties or thirties with primary liver carcinoma and hepatitis B virus infection. CDR3s include the opening cysteine and the closing phenylalanine or tryptophan. A D gene is named only where the DNA matches it firmly. Size values are once, few and many counts, or a class for expanded clones, and some rows have none.

CDR3 DNA,CDR3 protein,D gene,J gene,V gene,clone size
TGTGCCAGCAGCTGTGGGCTAGCGGGAGGATCTAGGGGGCCAGATACGCAGCATTTT,CASSCGLAGGSRGPDTQHF,TRBD1,TRBJ1-5,TRBV11-2,.
TGTGCCAGCAGCTTCGGACTAGCTAGTCGCCAAGAGGCCCAGTACTTC,CASSFGLASRQEAQYF,TRBD2,TRBJ2-5,TRBV11-3,.
TGTGCCACCAGCAGATCCTTCGGACAGGGGGAGGAAAAACTGTTTTTT,CATSRSFGQGEEKLFF,TRBD1,TRBJ1-4,TRBV15,once
TGCGCCAGCAGCCAGGAATGGGTCCCCCAGAGCTCCAACAATGAGCAGTTCTTC,CASSQEWVPQSSNNEQFF,.,TRBJ2-1,TRBV4-1,.
TGCGCCGGCAGCTCTGCGAGCAGGTTAGGGGGGGAGACCCAGTACTTC,CAGSSASRLGGETQYF,.,TRBJ2-5,TRBV5-1,.
TGTGCCAGCAGTCCCCTGGCGGACCAGAGAGTCGAGTACTTC,CASSPLADQRVEYF,.,TRBJ2-7,TRBV28,once
TGTGCCAGCAGCTTCGGGTCCCTTAGCGGGAGGAATCCTCAAGAGACCCAGTGCTTC,CASSFGSLSGRNPQETQCF,TRBD2,TRBJ2-5,TRBV11-1,many
TGTGCCAGCAAGTTCGCTAACGGGGATTGGGCATATACGCAGTATTTT,CASKFANGDWAYTQYF,.,TRBJ2-3,TRBV11-3,.
TGTGCCAGCAGATCCTCAGGCGTGTCCGGGGAGCTGTTTTTT,CASRSSGVSGELFF,.,TRBJ2-2,TRBV6-2/TRBV6-3,.
TGCACCAGCAGCCATGAACCGACTAGAGAGGGGCTCTACGAGCAGTACTTC,CTSSHEPTREGLYEQYF,.,TRBJ2-7,TRBV1,.
TGTGCCAGCAGTTTAGGGACAGGGACCGGGGCCAACGTCCTGACTTTC,CASSLGTGTGANVLTF,TRBD1,TRBJ2-6,TRBV12-3/TRBV12-4,many
TGTGCCAGCAGTACGGAGGGGACAGCCAAAGAGACCCAGTACTTC,CASSTEGTAKETQYF,.,TRBJ2-5,TRBV12-3/TRBV12-4,many
TGTGCCTGGCCCCGGGGCTTCGGTGGCTACACCTTC,CAWPRGFGGYTF,.,TRBJ1-2,TRBV30,few
TGTGCCAGCAGCGGGTGGGGGAGGGTAAATGAGCAGTTCTTC,CASSGWGRVNEQFF,TRBD2,TRBJ2-1,TRBV12-3/TRBV12-4,.
TGTGTCAGCTTGGCTAGCGGCCATCTTTCCTATAATGAGCAGTTCTTC,CVSLASGHLSYNEQFF,TRBD2,TRBJ2-1,TRBV11-3,.
TGTGCCAGCAGGTTATCCGGGACAAGAGCTTCCGGGGAGCTGTTTTTT,CASRLSGTRASGELFF,.,TRBJ2-2,TRBV28,.
TGTGCCATCAGTGGGTCGGAAGCAGATACGCAGTATTTT,CAISGSEADTQYF,.,TRBJ2-3,TRBV10-3,.
TGCAGCGTTGTACCCGGAGACAATGAGCAGTTCTTC,CSVVPGDNEQFF,.,TRBJ2-1,TRBV29-1,few
TGCGCCAGCAGCCAAGACGGAGGGGCCTACGAGCAGTACTTC,CASSQDGGAYEQYF,.,TRBJ2-7,TRBV4-3,.
TGTGCCAGCAGCCCTTCTAGCGTCACCCCCTTATCATACAATGAGCAGTTCTTC,CASSPSSVTPLSYNEQFF,.,TRBJ2-1,TRBV28,.
TGTACCAGCAGCTTTGAGACCGGCTACGAGCAGTACTTC,CTSSFETGYEQYF,.,TRBJ2-7,TRBV11-3,.
TGTGCCAGCAGCCAAAACTCCGGGACTAGTGTAGGCAATGAGCAGTTCTTC,CASSQNSGTSVGNEQFF,TRBD2,TRBJ2-1,TRBV4-2,many
TGTGCCAGTGATAGGGGCAACTCACAAACCTATGGCTACACCTTC,CASDRGNSQTYGYTF,.,TRBJ1-2,TRBV7-9,.
TGTGCCAGCAGCCCGGGACGGGACGGGCCCCAGCATTTT,CASSPGRDGPQHF,.,TRBJ1-5,TRBV12-3/TRBV12-4,many
TGTGCCAGCAAATTGAGGTTCGGGGAGACCCAGTACTTC,CASKLRFGETQYF,.,TRBJ2-5,TRBV28,.
TGTGCCAGCTATAAGCGGGGATATGGCGGGGAGCTGTTTTTT,CASYKRGYGGELFF,TRBD2,TRBJ2-2,TRBV28,many
TGTGCCATCAAAGACAGACTAGGCCCACCTGGAAACACCATATATTTT,CAIKDRLGPPGNTIYF,.,TRBJ1-3,TRBV10-3,.
TGTGCCAGCAGCCTAGCGACTCTGAACACCGGGGAGCCGTTTTTT,CASSLATLNTGEPFF,.,TRBJ2-2,TRBV5-4,.
TGTAGCGTTCGGGGGCGGAACACTGAAGCTTTCTTT,CSVRGRNTEAFF,.,TRBJ1-1,TRBV29-1,few
TGCGGCGTTGAAGCCGAGATCTTAAGGGGCTGGGGCACTGAAGCTTTCTTC,CGVEAEILRGWGTEAFF,.,TRBJ1-1,TRBV29-1,.
TGTGCCTGGAGTGCACGGGGGAATCAGCCCCAGCATTTT,CAWSARGNQPQHF,.,TRBJ1-5,TRBV30,.
TGCAGCGCCAATCGACAGGGAGTAGCTTTCTTT,CSANRQGVAFF,TRBD1,TRBJ1-1,TRBV29-1,many
TGTGCCAGCAGCCTTAGGACGGACTACACTGAAGCTTTCTTT,CASSLRTDYTEAFF,.,TRBJ1-1,TRBV13,few
TGTGCAAGCAGCTTAGCCCGGAGCGGGTCCCTCGGAGAGCAGTACTTC,CASSLARSGSLGEQYF,.,TRBJ2-7,TRBV11-1,.
TGTGCCAGCAGCTCACAGCCACCCTATGGCTACACCTTC,CASSSQPPYGYTF,.,TRBJ1-2,TRBV5-6,.
TGTGCCTGGAGTGTTTCCGGGGGAGGTGGTGGGGCCAACGTCCTGACTTTC,CAWSVSGGGGGANVLTF,.,TRBJ2-6,TRBV30,.
TGCAGCCCAAAACAGAGCTCCTACGAGCAGTACTTC,CSPKQSSYEQYF,.,TRBJ2-7,TRBV29-1,.
TGTGCCAGCAGCCGCATAGGGACTAGCGGAATCTCCTACAATGAGCAGTTCTTC,CASSRIGTSGISYNEQFF,TRBD2,TRBJ2-1,TRBV14,.
TGTGCCATCAGACAGTACCCTGAGCAGTTATTC,CAIRQYPEQLF,.,TRBJ2-1,TRBV10-3,.
TGTGCCAGTACGACTAGCGGTCACACCGGGGAGCTGGTTTTT,CASTTSGHTGELVF,TRBD2,TRBJ2-2,TRBV6-1,.
TGTGCCAGCAGTTTTCCGTTGGTACAGACCCAGTACTTC,CASSFPLVQTQYF,.,TRBJ2-5,TRBV7-8,few
TGTGCCAGCAGCCGTCTCCGCACAGATACGCAGTATTTT,CASSRLRTDTQYF,.,TRBJ2-3,TRBV14,few
TGTGCCAGCAGCTTAGATGGGATTGGAGCTCTCAAGCAGTACTTC,CASSLDGIGALKQYF,.,TRBJ2-7,TRBV7-8,few
TGTGCCAGCTGCTTAGTGGACAGCCTCGAGCTACAGTTCTTC,CASCLVDSLELQFF,.,TRBJ2-1,TRBV11-2,.
TGTGCCAGCAGCTTGAGACAGGCATCCAGTGAGCAGTTGTTC,CASSLRQASSEQLF,.,TRBJ2-1,TRBV11-2,.
TGTGCCAGCAGCTTCGGGACTAGTGGGAGCTTAGAGCGGTTCTTC,CASSFGTSGSLERFF,TRBD2,TRBJ2-1,TRBV11-3,.
TGTGCCAGCAGCTCTGAAGGGCACTATGGCTACACCTTC,CASSSEGHYGYTF,.,TRBJ1-2,TRBV7-9,.
TGTGCCAGCAGTTATTGGGCAACTGGGGCCAACGTCCTGACTTTC,CASSYWATGANVLTF,.,TRBJ2-6,TRBV28,once
TGTGCCAGCAACTTAGCAGTGGGAGGGATGGATACGCAGTATTTT,CASNLAVGGMDTQYF,TRBD2,TRBJ2-3,TRBV11-2,.
TGTGCCAGCAGTCAAACGGACAGGTCGAACTATGGCTACACCTTC,CASSQTDRSNYGYTF,TRBD1,TRBJ1-2,TRBV6-6,.
TGCGCCAGCAGCTTAGTAGGGCCCGACACCGGGGAGCTGTTTTTT,CASSLVGPDTGELFF,.,TRBJ2-2,TRBV5-1,.
TGTGCCAGCATCCAGGGGTTCCCGGGACCCCTCGGGTGCAATGAGCAGTTCTTC,CASIQGFPGPLGCNEQFF,.,TRBJ2-1,TRBV6-5,.
TGCGCCAGCAGTCACGGTGCAGCGAAGATCTTAGCTAGGGCCAACGTCCTGACTTTC,CASSHGAAKILARANVLTF,.,TRBJ2-6,TRBV4-1,.
TGTGCCAGCAGCATCTTCAGGGTCCCCATGCCCTCCGAAAAACTGTTTTTT,CASSIFRVPMPSEKLFF,.,TRBJ1-4,TRBV11-2,.
TGTGCCAGCAGTCTGAGACTGGACGAGCAGTACTTC,CASSLRLDEQYF,.,TRBJ2-7,TRBV12-3/TRBV12-4,many
TGTGCCAGCAGTGACACTATCGGGTTCCACCTGCTCTATACGCAGTATTTT,CASSDTIGFHLLYTQYF,.,TRBJ2-3,TRBV6-1,.
TGTGCCAGCGGCTTTCGCAGGGTTAGCACTGAAGCTTTCTTT,CASGFRRVSTEAFF,.,TRBJ1-1,TRBV5-6,.
TGTGCCAGCAGCTTAGGAGGGCGGACAGGGGGCGGCGACTATGGCTACACCTTC,CASSLGGRTGGGDYGYTF,TRBD1,TRBJ1-2,TRBV7-9,few
TGTGCCAGCAGCTTAGTAGTCAGAGAAGAGACCCAGTACTTC,CASSLVVREETQYF,.,TRBJ2-5,TRBV7-8,few